These T cell receptor beta chains were read from a single sample in a study of T-cell memory formation after mild COVID-19. TCRdb reprocessed the 5' RACE reads via MiXCR and lists one record per CDR3 protein. The repertoire consists of 250,000 to 300,000 distinct CDR3 sequences, with 15% to 20% occurring once and the leading ten covering 20% to 25%. Sequencing used PBMCs or a T cell subset sorted from them (not recorded which). These TCRs come from a man younger than 35 who had mild COVID-19 (a few samples of this study predate the infection). Cell type and time point are not known. Both conserved end residues are part of each CDR3. The order of the fields is V gene, CDR3 length, J gene, CDR3 protein.

>TRBV7-3|14|TRBJ2-5
CASSLTGGTETQYF
>TRBV5-8|18|TRBJ2-6
CASSLVYRRSSGANVLTF
>TRBV24-1|15|TRBJ2-5
CATSEYRDREETQYF
>TRBV6-5|15|TRBJ1-2
CASSSRRTGLGGYTF
>TRBV4-3|17|TRBJ1-1
CASSQEYGTGLNTEAFF
>TRBV19|13|TRBJ1-1
CASTPLGGTEAFF
>TRBV11-2|16|TRBJ2-3
CASSLGAGGRTDTQYF
>TRBV5-1|12|TRBJ1-2
CASSLEGEGYTF
>TRBV5-1|13|TRBJ1-1
CASSFAGKAEAFF
>TRBV4-2|16|TRBJ2-6
CASSQDNNSGANVLTF
>TRBV7-2|13|TRBJ2-5
CASSKGQGETQYF
>TRBV10-3|16|TRBJ2-5
CAISESPAGGQETQYF
>TRBV7-2|14|TRBJ2-5
CASSSMRGQETQYF
>TRBV7-8|13|TRBJ1-1
CASSRQGTTEAFF
>TRBV20-1|14|TRBJ1-1
CSARFSGSGTEAFF
>TRBV5-1|14|TRBJ2-5
CASSRNWDQETQYF
>TRBV6-5|15|TRBJ1-4
CASRDPGQGNEKLFF
>TRBV20-1|10|TRBJ2-1
CSVRVNEQFF
>TRBV6-2/TRBV6-3|16|TRBJ2-3
CASSSLGQGGPDTQYF
>TRBV6-2/TRBV6-3|12|TRBJ2-2
CASSYGGRELFF
>TRBV29-1|14|TRBJ2-4
CSVEDRGGGRIQYF
>TRBV5-1|15|TRBJ2-2
CASSSDFAGTGELFF
>TRBV12-3/TRBV12-4|14|TRBJ1-2
CASTQMGGLHGYTF
>TRBV4-1|15|TRBJ1-2
CASSHVRLPVYGYTF
>TRBV5-1|15|TRBJ2-7
CASSPGLAGEYEQYF
>TRBV18|13|TRBJ2-7
CASSPTAPGEQYF
>TRBV27|13|TRBJ1-1
CASSTSRVTEAFF
>TRBV6-2/TRBV6-3|16|TRBJ2-1
CASSPDREGSYNEQFF